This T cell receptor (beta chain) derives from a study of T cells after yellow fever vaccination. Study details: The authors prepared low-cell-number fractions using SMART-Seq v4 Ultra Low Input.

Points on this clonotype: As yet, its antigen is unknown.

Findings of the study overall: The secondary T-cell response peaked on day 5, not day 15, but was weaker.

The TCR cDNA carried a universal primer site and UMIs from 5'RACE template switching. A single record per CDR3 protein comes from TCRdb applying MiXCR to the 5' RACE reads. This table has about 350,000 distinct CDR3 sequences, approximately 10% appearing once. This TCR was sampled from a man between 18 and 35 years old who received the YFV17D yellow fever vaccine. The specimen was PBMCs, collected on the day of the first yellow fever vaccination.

CDR3 sequence: CASSPPTTGWQPQHF. The CDR3 DNA sequence: TGTGCCAGCAGCCCGCCGACGACAGGGTGGCAGCCCCAGCATTTT. This sequence joins TRBV7-8 and TRBJ1-5; 7 positions agree with TRBD1. The CDR3 covers 15 residues. The V gene's germline CDR1 is SGHVS and CDR2 FQNEAQ. V lost 5 bases, J lost 7 bases, and 11 bases stayed unmatched. Full variable domain (missing parts from reference TRBV7-8 and TRBJ1-5): GAGVSQSPRYKVAKRGQDVALRCDPISGHVSLFWYQQALGQGPEFLTYFQNEAQLDKSGLPSDRFFAERPEGSVSTLKIQRTQQEDSAVYLCASSPPTTGWQPQHFGDGTRLSIL.